These 23 T cell receptor beta chains came from one sample sequenced in a study of T cells in Graves' hyperthyroidism and ophthalmopathy. It was RNA transcripts that yielded the amplified TCR beta CDR3 regions. Primed by the HTBI set, a first-round RT-PCR was run on the TCR CDR3. TCRdb reanalysed the multiplex PCR reads using MiXCR and keeps one entry per CDR3 protein. The data show 550,000 to 600,000 distinct CDR3 sequences, approximately 15% seen once. Sequences were obtained from blood. Receptors were obtained from a young woman with Graves' ophthalmopathy.

In regard to this clonotype: A read error may explain this, as a much larger clone is one base away. The J gene is TRBJ1-5, the V gene TRBV2, with 8 bases matching TRBD1. CDR3 size: 16 residues. Germline V gene data show CDR1 as SNHLY and CDR2 as FYNNEI. CDR3: CANSEEGQGARQPQHF. CDR3 DNA sequence: TGTGCCAACAGTGAAGAGGGCCAGGGGGCGAGGCAGCCCCAGCATTTT.

Remarks on this clonotype: Being one base from a much bigger clone, this may be a read error. The CDR3 region has the DNA TGTGCCAGCAGCTTGTTCGCTTTGGGCAGGGAGGCCTACGAGCAGTGCTTC. Amino acids: CASSLFALGREAYEQCF. The chain employs TRBV5-8 and TRBJ2-7; D perhaps matches TRBD2 (6 bases). The CDR3 has 17 amino acids. CDR1 and CDR2 (germline): SGHTS, YDEGEE. Full variable domain (rest looked up from reference TRBV5-8 and TRBJ2-7): EAGVTQSPTHLIKTRGQQATLRCSPISGHTSVYWYQQALGLGLQFLLWYDEGEERNRGNFPPRFSGRQFPNYSSELNVNALELEDSALYLCASSLFALGREAYEQCFGPGTRLTVT.

This clonotype was observed at least ten times. The chain uses TRBV20-1 and TRBJ2-7, with TRBD1 identical over 8 bases. The CDR3 runs to 13 residues. The germline V gene has CDR1 DFQATT and CDR2 SNEGSKA (reference sequence). V shed 5 bases, J shed 2 bases, and the junction held 5 bases outside the gene matches. The CDR3 sequence: CSAQDRVTYEQYF. In DNA form, the CDR3 reads TGCAGTGCTCAGGACAGGGTCACCTACGAGCAGTACTTC.

The sample holds many counts of this clonotype. J is TRBJ2-5 and V is TRBV28, with a weak D call TRBD1 (5 bases). The germline gives CDR1 MDHEN, CDR2 SYDVKM. Trimming stripped 5 bases from V and 1 base from J, with 17 bases between. This CDR3 contains 16 residues. Written as DNA, the CDR3 is TGTGCCAGCAGTGCCCCGACAGTCCGGGTCCAAGAGACCCAGTACTTC. This gives the protein CASSAPTVRVQETQYF.

This clonotype occurred many times. V and J are TRBV11-2 and TRBJ2-7; 10 bases fit TRBD2. This CDR3 has 16 residues. Germline V gene data show CDR1 as SGHAT and CDR2 as FQNNGV. V lost 5 bases and J lost 2; bases outside the gene matches: 9. The CDR3 coding sequence is TGTGCCAGCAGCAATCTAAGCGGGAGGGAAGCCTACGAGCAGTACTTC. It specifies CASSNLSGREAYEQYF.

In its sample, this clonotype was seen a few times. This chain joins TRBV4-3 and TRBJ2-1; 9 bases fit TRBD2. V lost 4 bases and J lost 5; bases outside the gene matches: 3. CDR1 is LGHNA and CDR2 is YSLEER in the germline V gene. The CDR3 is 14 amino acids. CDR3 residues: CASSLAGVDNEQFF. Here the CDR3 DNA reads TGCGCCAGCAGCCTAGCGGGAGTGGACAATGAGCAGTTCTTC.

The J gene is TRBJ2-5, the V gene TRBV5-1; the match to TRBD2 covers 8 bases. J gave up 5 bases and V 0 bases, and 9 bases lay outside the gene matches. The CDR3 has 16 amino acids. Germline V lookup: CDR1 SGHRS, CDR2 YFSETQ. In DNA, the CDR3 is TGCGCCAGCAGCTTGGCCGGGAGGGCCTCGGGGGAGACCCAGTACTTC. Protein sequence: CASSLAGRASGETQYF.

This sequence joins TRBV20-1 and TRBJ1-1; 8 bases map to TRBD1. J lost 6 bases, V lost 0 bases, and 9 bases had no gene match. The germline gives CDR1 DFQATT, CDR2 SNEGSKA (reference sequence). The CDR3 length is 15 residues. The CDR3 loop reads CSARDVSGGNPEAFF. CDR3 in DNA: TGCAGTGCTAGAGATGTATCAGGGGGCAATCCTGAAGCTTTCTTT.

This clonotype came up many times. The chain joins TRBV3-1 to TRBJ2-3; D not certain. The ends were cut back, 8 bases at V and 0 bases at J, with 15 bases in the middle. The CDR3 length is 15 residues. In germline, CDR1 is LGHDT, CDR2 YNNKEL (reference sequence). The CDR3 DNA reads TGTGCCAGCGGGCTGGGGTCAGGAAGCACAGATACGCAGTATTTT. Its protein is CASGLGSGSTDTQYF.

This rearrangement joins TRBV28 to TRBJ2-6; 9 bases are shared with TRBD1. The CDR3 consists of 16 residues. Trimming at V came to 3 bases and at J to 2 bases, leaving 2 bases not matched to a gene. Germline CDR1 reads MDHEN; CDR2 reads SYDVKM. CDR3 in amino acids: CASSLGTGTGANVLTF. The CDR3 DNA is TGTGCCAGCAGTTTGGGGACAGGGACTGGGGCCAACGTCCTGACTTTC.

This clonotype was detected many times. The rearrangement uses TRBV11-3 and TRBJ2-3, with 8 bases that match TRBD1. Losses at the gene ends were 2 bases for V and 0 bases for J; bases not matched to a gene: 10. The germline V gene encodes CDR1 SGHNT and CDR2 YENEEA. CDR3 length: 18 residues. CDR3 region: CASSLRGTGLTSTDTQYF. CDR3 sequence (DNA): TGTGCCAGCAGCTTAAGGGGGACAGGCCTTACTAGCACAGATACGCAGTATTTT. The full variable domain, completed using reference TRBV11-3 and TRBJ2-3, is EAGVVQSPRYKIIEKKQPVAFWCNPISGHNTLYWYLQNLGQGPELLIRYENEEAVDDSQLPKDRFSAERLKGVDSTLKIQPAELGDSAVYLCASSLRGTGLTSTDTQYFGPGTRLTVL.

The rearrangement uses TRBV7-9 and TRBJ2-7, with a tentative D call TRBD2 (6 bases). Germline values: CDR1 SEHNR, CDR2 FQNEAQ (reference sequence). The CDR3 covers 14 residues. The germline V and J ends were trimmed by 6 bases and 1 base, with 13 bases remaining between them. The DNA of the CDR3 is TGTGCCAGCAGGGCCGGGAGTCGGTCCTACGAGCAGTACTTC. It translates to CASRAGSRSYEQYF.

The table lists this clonotype with many counts. The rearrangement uses TRBV11-2 and TRBJ2-7; D remains unclear. Trimming removed 6 bases from V and 0 bases from J, with 21 bases in between. CDR1 is SGHAT and CDR2 is FQNNGV in the germline V gene. This CDR3 has 17 amino acids. The CDR3 spells CASREVILGRSSYEQYF. CDR3 sequence (DNA): TGTGCCAGCAGAGAGGTAATTTTGGGTCGAAGCTCCTACGAGCAGTACTTC.

The genes are TRBV30 and TRBJ2-5; the match to TRBD2 covers 8 bases. The junction had 5 bases not matched to a gene; V was cut back by 3 bases and J by 2 bases. The CDR3 runs 14 residues. Germline lookup yields CDR1 GTSNPN and CDR2 SVGIG (reference sequence). The CDR3 DNA reads TGTGCCTGGAGCTTCGGGACTAGTCAAGAGACCCAGTACTTC. As protein: CAWSFGTSQETQYF. Supplemented by reference TRBV30 and TRBJ2-5, the full variable domain reads SQTIHQWPATLVQPVGSPLSLECTVEGTSNPNLYWYRQAAGRGLQLLFYSVGIGQISSEVPQNLSASRPQDRQFILSSKKLLLSDSGFYLCAWSFGTSQETQYFGPGTRLLVL.

The chain recombines TRBV19 with TRBJ2-1, with 7 bases that match TRBD2. The ends lost 9 bases at V and 7 bases at J; junction bases unmatched: 12. CDR3 length equals 14 residues. Germline-derived CDR1 and CDR2 are LNHDA and SQIVND (reference sequence). Here the CDR3 reads CASQRGLAENEQFF. In DNA, the CDR3 is TGTGCCAGCCAGCGAGGGCTAGCGGAAAATGAGCAGTTCTTC.

This clonotype was found many times. V and J are TRBV5-4 and TRBJ2-1; 14 positions match TRBD2. CDR1 is SGHNT, CDR2 YYREEE, per germline (reference sequence). The CDR3 sequence is 16 residues long. Trimming at V came to 4 bases and at J to 6 bases, leaving 6 bases not matched to a gene. The CDR3 spells CASSHAGLAGANEQFF. CDR3 nucleotides: TGTGCCAGCAGCCATGCGGGACTAGCGGGAGCCAATGAGCAGTTCTTC.

At least ten counts were recorded for this clonotype. The chain joins TRBV27 to TRBJ2-7; a possible D gene is TRBD1 (5 bases). The CDR3 is made up of 17 amino acids. The germline V gene encodes CDR1 MNHEY and CDR2 SMNVEV (reference sequence). Trimming pared 2 bases from V and 3 bases from J, leaving 20 bases between. This chain's CDR3 is CASSLGLTVLPLYEQYF. CDR3 sequence (DNA): TGTGCCAGCAGTTTAGGGTTGACAGTTTTGCCCCTCTACGAGCAGTACTTC.

The J gene is TRBJ2-1, the V gene TRBV12-5; D is ambiguous. V lost 8 bases to trimming and J lost 5 bases, with 13 bases between them. CDR1 and CDR2 from the germline V gene are LGHNT and FRNRAP. The CDR3 consists of 13 residues. CDR3 DNA sequence: TGTGCTAGTACGACGACACCTGACAATGAGCAGTTCTTC. Amino acids: CASTTTPDNEQFF.

At least ten counts were recorded for this clonotype. The rearrangement links TRBV20-1 to TRBJ1-1, with unresolved D. The CDR3 is made up of 13 amino acids. Germline loops: CDR1 DFQATT, CDR2 SNEGSKA (reference sequence). Trimming stripped 3 bases from V and 1 base from J, with 9 bases between. CDR3 DNA sequence: TGCAGTGCTAGCCGCGGACGGAACACTGAAGCTTTCTTT. This translates into CSASRGRNTEAFF.

This clonotype was observed many times. The genes are TRBV6-1 and TRBJ2-1, with D tentatively TRBD2 (5 bases). The CDR3 length is 12 residues. The germline gives CDR1 MNHNS, CDR2 SASEGT. The V and J ends lost 6 bases and 9 bases respectively, with 12 bases between them. This chain's CDR3 is CASSRGDVEQFF. For the CDR3, the DNA is TGTGCCAGCAGCCGGGGAGACGTTGAGCAGTTCTTC.

Ten or more counts support this clonotype. The chain carries TRBV6-2 or TRBV6-3 and TRBJ2-1; 16 bases fit TRBD2. With 2 bases clipped from V and 1 base from J, the junction kept 8 bases outside the gene matches. The germline V gene has CDR1 MNHEY and CDR2 SVGEGT. This CDR3 is built from 20 residues. The CDR3 DNA reads TGTGCCAGCAGTTACCCAGGGACTAGCGGGAGGGCCAGGTCCTACAATGAGCAGTTCTTC. It codes for CASSYPGTSGRARSYNEQFF.

This chain links TRBV11-2 with TRBJ2-7; D perhaps matches TRBD1 (6 bases). In germline, CDR1 is SGHAT, CDR2 FQNNGV. Trimming left V 0 bases short and J 9 bases short, with 12 bases between. This CDR3 has 13 amino acids. The CDR3 DNA is TGTGCCAGCAGCTTAGAGGACAGACGACGGCAGTACTTC. This encodes CASSLEDRRRQYF.

This clonotype was picked up many times. The gene calls are TRBV11-3 and TRBJ1-1; weak D call: TRBD1 (5 bases). The CDR3 is made up of 14 amino acids. CDR1 and CDR2 (germline): SGHNT, YENEEA. V dropped 5 bases and J dropped 1 base, with 11 bases sitting between them. This CDR3 reads CASSPHQGNTEAFF. CDR3 bases: TGTGCCAGCAGCCCTCATCAGGGGAACACTGAAGCTTTCTTT. The full variable domain, its missing parts supplied by reference TRBV11-3 and TRBJ1-1, is EAGVVQSPRYKIIEKKQPVAFWCNPISGHNTLYWYLQNLGQGPELLIRYENEEAVDDSQLPKDRFSAERLKGVDSTLKIQPAELGDSAVYLCASSPHQGNTEAFFGQGTRLTVV.